This is a list of T cell receptor beta chains from one sample in a study of shared clonotypes between healthy human individuals. Clones were sequenced by immunoSEQ multiplex PCR, and TCRdb holds only the in-frame ones, with some missing. This sample has 1,100,000 or so clones; approximately 80% occur once, and the top ten carry about 0.52%. The specimen was memory CD4+ T cells from PBMCs. Receptors were obtained from a man aged 18 to 29 in good health. Some clones in this sample may be carry-over from other donors' samples. Both conserved end residues are part of each CDR3. The order of the fields is clone size, D gene, J gene, V gene, CDR3 DNA, CDR3 protein. D genes are given only for firm matches. The size of a clone is reported for some rows only, either as once, few or many, or as a class for expanded clones.

size: .; D: .; J: TRBJ2-7; V: TRBV18; DNA: TGTGCCAGCTCCCACCCCGGGGGTTACGAGCAGTACTTC; CDR3: CASSHPGGYEQYF
size: many; D: .; J: TRBJ2-7; V: TRBV18; DNA: TGTGCCAGCTCACCACCACAGGCCCCCTGGAACGAGCAGTACTTC; CDR3: CASSPPQAPWNEQYF
size: .; D: .; J: TRBJ2-3; V: TRBV5-1; DNA: TGCGCCAGCAGTCCTAGGGGCGTAGATACGCAGTATTTT; CDR3: CASSPRGVDTQYF
size: .; D: TRBD2; J: TRBJ2-7; V: TRBV5-1; DNA: TGCGCCAGCAGCTTGGACGGGACTAGCGGGGGCTACGAGCAGTACTTC; CDR3: CASSLDGTSGGYEQYF
size: .; D: TRBD1; J: TRBJ1-1; V: TRBV7-9; DNA: TGTGCCAGCAGCTTAGGACAGGGGCACACTGAAGCTTTCTTT; CDR3: CASSLGQGHTEAFF
size: .; D: .; J: TRBJ1-1; V: TRBV29-1; DNA: TGCAGCGTTGATAAGTGGTCTGAAGCTTTCTTT; CDR3: CSVDKWSEAFF
size: many; D: TRBD1; J: TRBJ2-3; V: TRBV5-5; DNA: TGTGCCAGCAGCGGGACAGGGAAATGGGATACGCAGTATTTT; CDR3: CASSGTGKWDTQYF
size: .; D: TRBD1; J: TRBJ1-2; V: TRBV4-2; DNA: TGTGCCAGCAGCCCTCGGGGACAGGGGGCATCGGGCTACACCTTC; CDR3: CASSPRGQGASGYTF
size: .; D: .; J: TRBJ2-7; V: TRBV29-1; DNA: TGCAGCGTTGAAGATCGCAGGGACGAGCAGTACTTC; CDR3: CSVEDRRDEQYF
size: .; D: .; J: TRBJ2-7; V: TRBV30; DNA: TGTGCCTGGAGTCCGAACTCAGGGGACGAGCAGTACTTC; CDR3: CAWSPNSGDEQYF
size: .; D: TRBD2; J: TRBJ2-5; V: TRBV15; DNA: TGTGCCACCAGCAGGACTAGCGGCCAAGAGACCCAGTACTTC; CDR3: CATSRTSGQETQYF
size: .; D: TRBD2; J: TRBJ2-1; V: TRBV18; DNA: TGTGCCAGCCAAGGTCGCGGGAGGGATAGCTCCTACAATGAGCAGTTCTTC; CDR3: CASQGRGRDSSYNEQFF
size: once; D: .; J: TRBJ1-5; V: TRBV19; DNA: TGTGCCAGTAGTATCAGGACGGGTTTGGGTCAGCCCCAGCATTTT; CDR3: CASSIRTGLGQPQHF
size: few; D: .; J: TRBJ2-2; V: TRBV4-2; DNA: TGTGCCAGCAGCCCATGGACGGCAAACACCGGGGAGCTGTTTTTT; CDR3: CASSPWTANTGELFF
size: .; D: .; J: TRBJ2-2; V: TRBV27; DNA: TGTGCCAGCGCGGGCGTGCTCGGGAACACCGGGGAGCTGTTTTTT; CDR3: CASAGVLGNTGELFF
size: .; D: .; J: TRBJ1-1; V: TRBV6-5; DNA: TGTGCCAGCTCTACCGGGCGCACTGAAGCTTTCTTT; CDR3: CASSTGRTEAFF
size: .; D: .; J: TRBJ1-1; V: TRBV7-8; DNA: TGTGCCAGCAGCCGGGGCCAGGGTCTGAACACTGAAGCTTTCTTT; CDR3: CASSRGQGLNTEAFF
size: .; D: .; J: TRBJ1-4; V: TRBV6-1; DNA: TGTGCCAGCAGTGACCACGGGCCAAATGAAAAACTGTTTTTT; CDR3: CASSDHGPNEKLFF
size: .; D: .; J: TRBJ1-2; V: TRBV27; DNA: TGTGCCAGCAGCCGGACATGGAACTATGGCTACACCTTC; CDR3: CASSRTWNYGYTF
size: .; D: TRBD1; J: TRBJ2-5; V: TRBV4-2; DNA: TGTGCCAGCAGCCGATCCGGGACAGGGGGACAAGAGACCCAGTACTTC; CDR3: CASSRSGTGGQETQYF
size: few; D: .; J: TRBJ2-1; V: TRBV5-1; DNA: TGCGCCAGCAGCTTGGGGGACGGGTCCTCCTACAATGAGCAGTTCTTC; CDR3: CASSLGDGSSYNEQFF
size: .; D: TRBD1; J: TRBJ2-3; V: TRBV28; DNA: TGTGCCAGCAGCGTTGAGACAGGGAACACAGATACGCAGTATTTT; CDR3: CASSVETGNTDTQYF
size: .; D: TRBD1; J: TRBJ1-5; V: TRBV29-1; DNA: TGCAGCGTCGGGGACAGGGAGTTGCCCCAGCATTTT; CDR3: CSVGDRELPQHF
size: few; D: .; J: TRBJ1-2; V: TRBV29-1; DNA: TGCAGCGTTGGTGGGGGTTCCGGCTACACCTTC; CDR3: CSVGGGSGYTF
size: .; D: .; J: TRBJ2-1; V: TRBV7-2; DNA: TGTGCCAGCAGCCCCAGCGGGCAGGGCGGCAATGAGCAGTTCTTC; CDR3: CASSPSGQGGNEQFF
size: .; D: TRBD1; J: TRBJ1-5; V: TRBV5-1; DNA: TGCGCCAGCAGCTTGGGGGACAGTAGCAATCAGCCCCAGCATTTT; CDR3: CASSLGDSSNQPQHF
size: many; D: TRBD1; J: TRBJ1-3; V: TRBV28; DNA: TGTGCCAGCAGTTTACCCTGGACAGGAATATTTGGAAACACCATATATTTT; CDR3: CASSLPWTGIFGNTIYF